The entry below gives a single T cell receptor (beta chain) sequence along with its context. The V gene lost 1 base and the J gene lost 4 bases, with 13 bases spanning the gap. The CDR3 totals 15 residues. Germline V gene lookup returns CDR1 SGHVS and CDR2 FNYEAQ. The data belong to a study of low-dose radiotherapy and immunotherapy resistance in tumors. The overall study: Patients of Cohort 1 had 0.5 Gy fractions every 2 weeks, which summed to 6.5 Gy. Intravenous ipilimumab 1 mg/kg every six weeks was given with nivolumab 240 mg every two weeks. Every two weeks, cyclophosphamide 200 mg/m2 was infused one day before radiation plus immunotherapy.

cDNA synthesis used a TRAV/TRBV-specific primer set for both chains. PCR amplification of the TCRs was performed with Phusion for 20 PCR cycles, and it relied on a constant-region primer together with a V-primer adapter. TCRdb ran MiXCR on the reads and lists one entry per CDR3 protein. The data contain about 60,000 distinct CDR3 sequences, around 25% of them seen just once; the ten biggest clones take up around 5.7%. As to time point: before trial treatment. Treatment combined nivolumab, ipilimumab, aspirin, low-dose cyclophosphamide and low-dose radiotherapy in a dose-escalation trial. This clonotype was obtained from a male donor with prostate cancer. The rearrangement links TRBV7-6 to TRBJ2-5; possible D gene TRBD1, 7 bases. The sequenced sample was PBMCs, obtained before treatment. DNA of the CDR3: TGTGCCAGCAGCTTAGAGAGTCAGGGGGGAGAGACCCAGTACTTC. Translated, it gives CASSLESQGGETQYF.